The T cell receptor (beta chain) described here comes from a study of blood T cell repertoires in COVID-19. Overall study context: Acute and convalescent COVID-19 specimens originated in the United States, Italy and Spain. PBMCs, B-cell-depleted T cells, or T cells provided the cDNA or gDNA that made up the material.

As originally analysed: Reference gene primer amplification in the assay estimated nucleated cell counts. Sequenced by immunoSEQ multiplex PCR; TCRdb stores in-frame clones only, minus some. V, J and clone size were drawn from that table, and D and trimming were deduced from the DNA. The profile shows 250,000 to 400,000 clones, 70% to 90% of them singletons. Seattle's cohort entered during active infection and was followed longitudinally. The origin of this receptor is a woman aged 25-40 years with COVID-19, enrolled during active disease. Sequenced material: peripheral blood.

This CDR3 is CASSIRWSGYGYTF. CDR3 nucleotides: TGTGCCAGTAGTATAAGGTGGAGCGGGTATGGCTACACCTTC. This chain links TRBV19 with TRBJ1-2, with no clear D. Trimming took 2 bases from V and 5 from J, leaving 12 bases between them. CDR1 and CDR2 from the germline V gene are LNHDA and SQIVND (reference sequence). The CDR3 spans 14 residues. The entire variable domain, with the rest obtained from reference TRBV19 and TRBJ1-2, is as follows: DGGITQSPKYLFRKEGQNVTLSCEQNLNHDAMYWYRQDPGQGLRLIYYSQIVNDFQKGDIAEGYSVSREKKESFPLTVTSAQKNPTAFYLCASSIRWSGYGYTFGSGTRLTVV.